This TCR beta chain stems from a study of low-dose radiotherapy and immunotherapy resistance in tumors. Across the study: Treatment of Cohort 1 consisted of 0.5 Gy per fraction every 2 weeks, adding up to 6.5 Gy. Patients received cyclophosphamide 200 mg/m2 intravenously every two weeks, the day before radiation-immunotherapy. Every two weeks patients got nivolumab 240 mg flat dose, plus ipilimumab 1 mg/kg every six weeks, intravenously.

Primers targeting TRAV and TRBV primed first-strand cDNA, covering alpha and beta chains. Amplification, which lasted around 22 PCR cycles, used a constant-region primer and V-primer adapter to amplify TCRs. One entry per CDR3 protein, called by TCRdb with MiXCR from the reads. The repertoire consists of 59,000 or so distinct CDR3 sequences, with about 26% occurring once and the leading ten covering around 6.7%. CDR3 length equals 17 residues. CDR1 is SGHDT and CDR2 is YYEEEE in the germline V gene. With 2 bases clipped from V and 3 bases from J, the junction kept 13 bases outside the gene matches. Time point noted: before trial treatment.

The clonotype comes from a male donor with rectosigmoid adenocarcinoma. The specimen comprised PBMCs, sampled before treatment. The chain joins TRBV5-6 to TRBJ2-5, with 7 nucleotides matching TRBD2. CDR3 sequence: CASSFVPGRAIKETQYF. The DNA for the CDR3 is TGTGCCAGCAGCTTCGTCCCAGGGAGGGCTATTAAAGAGACCCAGTACTTC.